The 27 T cell receptor beta chains in this list originate from one sample, sequenced in a study of T-cell memory formation after mild COVID-19. From the 5' RACE reads, TCRdb called clonotypes with MiXCR, one entry per CDR3 protein. The sample carries a few hundred thousand distinct CDR3 sequences, roughly a tenth recorded once. Sequenced input: PBMCs or a T cell subset sorted from them (not recorded which). Receptors were obtained from a young man who had mild COVID-19 (a few samples of this study predate the infection). Cell type and time point are not known.

This clonotype showed up many times. The J gene is TRBJ2-7, the V gene TRBV5-6; D is perhaps TRBD1 (6 bases). There are 12 residues in the CDR3. Trimming took off 4 bases at V and 4 bases at J, with 9 bases between the two ends. Germline CDR1 reads SGHDT; CDR2 reads YYEEEE. The CDR3 DNA follows: TGTGCCAGCAGCATGGGGACATACGAGCAGTACGTC. It is translated as CASSMGTYEQYV.

In nucleotides, the CDR3 is TGCAGTGCTAGAGATATGAGCCAGGGGGCCTACAATGAGCAGTTCTTC. It codes for CSARDMSQGAYNEQFF. This chain links TRBV20-1 with TRBJ2-1; 7 nucleotides agree with TRBD1. From germline, CDR1 is DFQATT and CDR2 SNEGSKA (reference sequence). After removal of 0 bases from V and 2 bases from J, the junction contained 7 bases not matched to a gene. The CDR3 has 16 amino acids.

This rearrangement joins TRBV14 to TRBJ2-1; D possibly corresponds to TRBD2 (6 bases). V lost 4 bases and J 3 bases, leaving 16 bases between the germline ends. The CDR3 has 16 residues. In germline, CDR1 is SGHDN, CDR2 FVKESK. The CDR3 sequence: CASSLLGTGVYNEQFF. As DNA, the CDR3 is TGTGCCAGCAGCCTCCTAGGGACTGGTGTCTACAATGAGCAGTTCTTC.

This clonotype has more than one count but fewer than ten. The rearrangement uses TRBV4-2 and TRBJ2-2; unclear D gene. The CDR3 is 15 residues long. With 1 base removed from V and 2 bases from J, the gap between germline ends came to 8 bases. Germline V CDR1 and CDR2: LGHNA, YNFKEQ. CDR3 DNA sequence: TGTGCCAGCAGCCAAGGTCCAGAAAACACCGGGGAGCTGTTTTTT. Its translation: CASSQGPENTGELFF.

V and J are TRBV20-1 and TRBJ1-2, with D possibly being TRBD1 (6 bases). The ends were cut back, 2 bases at V and 5 bases at J, with 21 bases in the middle. This CDR3 comprises 16 residues. CDR1 and CDR2 from the germline V gene are DFQATT and SNEGSKA (reference sequence). DNA for the CDR3: TGCAGTGCTAGATCCGGGGGGGGGCTTAGGGGTTATGGCTACACCTTC. Translated, it gives CSARSGGGLRGYGYTF.

The chain couples TRBV5-1 to TRBJ2-3; D ambiguous. Germline CDR1 SGHRS, CDR2 YFSETQ. V lost 4 bases to trimming and J lost 2 bases, with 14 bases between them. CDR3 length: 15 residues. The CDR3 region has the DNA TGCGCCAGCAGCCAAGAACAGACATACACAGATACGCAGTATTTT. Its translation is CASSQEQTYTDTQYF.

There are a few counts of this clonotype. The V and J genes are TRBV7-9 and TRBJ2-1; 7 nucleotides agree with TRBD1. Germline assignment: CDR1 SEHNR and CDR2 FQNEAQ (reference sequence). V trimming: 3 bases; J trimming: 7 bases; junction bases outside the gene matches: 9. The CDR3 has 15 residues. The DNA of the CDR3 is TGTGCCAGCAGCTTGAGGGGGCACCCACGGAATGAGCAGTTCTTC. It encodes CASSLRGHPRNEQFF.

This clonotype was seen ten or more times. The rearrangement uses TRBV27 and TRBJ2-5; 10 bases line up with TRBD1. The CDR3 contains 15 residues. Trimming took 4 bases from V and 5 from J; bases not matched to a gene: 7. The germline V gene has CDR1 MNHEY and CDR2 SMNVEV (reference sequence). As DNA, the CDR3 is TGTGCCAGCAGTTCGGGACAGGGGTCCGCGGAGACCCAGTACTTC. Its protein is CASSSGQGSAETQYF.

The sample holds many counts of this clonotype. J is TRBJ2-7 and V is TRBV7-2; 7 bases map to TRBD2. V was pared by 1 base and J by 2 bases, with 5 bases of the junction left unmatched. CDR1 SGHTA and CDR2 FQGNSA come from the germline V gene. The CDR3 spans 15 residues. The chain's CDR3 is CASSLEGAGTYEQYF. As DNA, the CDR3 is TGTGCCAGCAGCTTAGAAGGAGCGGGGACCTACGAGCAGTACTTC. Drawing the rest from reference TRBV7-2 and TRBJ2-7, the complete variable domain is GAGVSQSPSNKVTEKGKDVELRCDPISGHTALYWYRQSLGQGLEFLIYFQGNSAPDKSGLPSDRFSAERTGGSVSTLTIQRTQQEDSAVYLCASSLEGAGTYEQYFGPGTRLTVT.

In its sample, this clonotype was seen a few times. This chain links TRBV5-1 with TRBJ1-3; possible D gene TRBD1, 5 bases. With 2 bases removed from V and 0 bases from J, the gap between germline ends came to 18 bases. Germline CDR1 is SGHRS and CDR2 is YFSETQ. This CDR3 has 18 residues. The DNA of the CDR3 is TGCGCCAGCAGCTTTTCACCTCCGGGACCAGGCTCTGGAAACACCATATATTTT. Translated, it gives CASSFSPPGPGSGNTIYF.

This clonotype occurred a few times. J is TRBJ2-3 and V is TRBV7-2, with TRBD2 matching 9 bases. CDR1 SGHTA and CDR2 FQGNSA come from the germline V gene. V shed 1 base and J 6 bases; nucleotides not matched to a gene: 5. CDR3 length equals 15 residues. In DNA form, the CDR3 reads TGTGCCAGCAGCTTAGTTCGAGCGGGGGGCGATACGCAGTATTTT. Translating it yields CASSLVRAGGDTQYF.

This clonotype came up a few times. The chain couples TRBV7-2 to TRBJ2-1; no clear D. Trimming took 1 base from V and 15 from J, leaving 10 bases between them. The CDR3 loop spans 11 amino acids. Germline-derived CDR1 and CDR2 are SGHTA and FQGNSA. The DNA for the CDR3 is TGTGCCAGCAGCTTAGGGCAGATGCCGTTCTTC. It encodes CASSLGQMPFF.

In this sample, this clonotype turned up a few times. V is TRBV20-1 and J is TRBJ2-7; 7 positions match TRBD1. The ends lost 2 bases at V and 2 bases at J; junction bases unmatched: 0. Germline CDR1 reads DFQATT; CDR2 reads SNEGSKA (reference sequence). This CDR3 contains 12 residues. The CDR3 DNA sequence: TGCAGTGCTAGACAGGGGGCCTACGAGCAGTACTTC. As protein: CSARQGAYEQYF.

The CDR3 coding sequence is TGCAGTGCTAGAGTCGGGGGCGACCTCAATGAGCAGTTCTTC. Translated: CSARVGGDLNEQFF. The V and J genes are TRBV20-1 and TRBJ2-1, with D possibly called TRBD1 or TRBD2 (6 bases each). The CDR3 runs 14 residues. CDR1 is DFQATT and CDR2 is SNEGSKA in the germline V gene (reference sequence). Deletions cut 1 base from V and 6 bases from J, with 13 bases between.

The chain links TRBV9 to TRBJ2-1; possibly TRBD1 for D (5 bases). V shed 1 base and J shed 8 bases, with 10 bases lying between them. The CDR3 contains 13 residues. Germline values: CDR1 SGDLS, CDR2 YYNGEE. The CDR3 DNA is TGTGCCAGCAGCGTACAGGGAATCCATGAGCAGTTCTTC. Translating gives CASSVQGIHEQFF.

This clonotype occurred a few times. The chain combines TRBV9 with TRBJ1-6; D gene ambiguous. The V end was cut by 0 bases, the J end by 5 bases, with 6 bases between. Germline CDR1 SGDLS, CDR2 YYNGEE. The CDR3 loop spans 14 amino acids. CDR3 sequence: CASSVEGDNSPLHF. CDR3 coding DNA: TGTGCCAGCAGCGTAGAGGGAGATAATTCACCCCTCCACTTT.

This clonotype was recorded a few times. The chain is built from TRBV4-3 and TRBJ2-2; 8 nucleotides match TRBD1. V shed 3 bases and J 3 bases; nucleotides not matched to a gene: 3. CDR3 length: 15 residues. Germline V gene sequence: CDR1 LGHNA, CDR2 YSLEER. The CDR3 spells CASSHQTGDTGELFF. The CDR3 DNA sequence: TGCGCCAGCAGCCACCAGACAGGGGACACCGGGGAGCTGTTTTTT.

V gene TRBV12-3 or TRBV12-4 combines with J gene TRBJ1-5; a weak D match, TRBD1 (5 bases). V lost 3 bases, J lost 6 bases, and 12 bases lay in between. The CDR3 is 14 amino acids. The DNA for the CDR3 is TGTGCCAGCAGTTTCCGGGGGAGGGCTCAGCCCCAGCATTTT. Amino acid sequence: CASSFRGRAQPQHF.

This chain uses TRBV5-1 with TRBJ2-1; D uncertain. With 0 bases removed from V and 4 bases from J, the gap between germline ends came to 2 bases. The CDR3 runs 12 residues. Germline V gene sequence: CDR1 SGHRS, CDR2 YFSETQ. CDR3 protein: CASSLVYNEQFF. CDR3 coding DNA: TGCGCCAGCAGCTTGGTTTACAATGAGCAGTTCTTC.

This clonotype occurred a few times. The V gene is TRBV27, the J gene TRBJ1-2; perhaps TRBD1 as D (6 bases). The CDR3 covers 13 residues. Trimming removed 6 bases at V and 0 bases at J, with 8 bases between. Germline lookup yields CDR1 MNHEY and CDR2 SMNVEV (reference sequence). The CDR3: CASRAGANYGYTF. As DNA, the CDR3 is TGTGCCAGCAGGGCAGGGGCTAACTATGGCTACACCTTC.

The CDR3 region has the DNA TGTGCCGTACGGATCGGGACATGGAGGACCGGGGAGCTGTTTTTT. This gives the protein CAVRIGTWRTGELFF. V gene TRBV19 combines with J gene TRBJ2-2, with TRBD1 as a possible D gene (6 bases). Deletions cut 11 bases from V and 5 bases from J, with 21 bases between. The germline V gene encodes CDR1 LNHDA and CDR2 SQIVND (reference sequence). The CDR3 is made up of 15 amino acids.

The V gene is TRBV6-2 or TRBV6-3, the J gene TRBJ2-5; 8 bases agree with TRBD1. Per the germline V gene, CDR1 is MNHEY and CDR2 is SVGEGT. V shed 4 bases, J shed 6 bases, and the junction held 13 bases outside the gene matches. This CDR3 contains 16 residues. This CDR3 reads CASSSTRQGRWQTQYF. As DNA, the CDR3 is TGTGCCAGCAGTTCCACGCGACAGGGGCGGTGGCAGACCCAGTACTTC.

This chain connects TRBV20-1 to TRBJ2-3, with TRBD2 matching over 7 bases. V was pared by 7 bases and J by 0 bases, with 7 bases of the junction left unmatched. Germline CDR1 and CDR2: DFQATT and SNEGSKA (reference sequence). The CDR3 runs to 14 residues. The CDR3 reads CSVSGPGSTDTQYF. The CDR3 DNA follows: TGCAGTGTTAGCGGGCCCGGTAGCACAGATACGCAGTATTTT.

The chain is built from TRBV4-3 and TRBJ2-2; D gene uncertain. There are 19 residues in the CDR3. The germline gives CDR1 LGHNA, CDR2 YSLEER. With 0 bases removed from V and 4 bases from J, the gap between germline ends came to 21 bases. The CDR3 reads CASSQDEAISRFGTGELFF. The CDR3 nucleotides are TGCGCCAGCAGCCAAGATGAAGCCATCAGCAGGTTTGGCACCGGGGAGCTGTTTTTT.

This chain connects TRBV5-1 to TRBJ2-3; D may match TRBD1 or TRBD2 (5 bases each). Germline V CDR1 and CDR2: SGHRS, YFSETQ. The CDR3 is 19 residues long. Trimming cost V 4 bases and J 3 bases, with 27 bases left between them. The CDR3 loop reads CASSRGRLAYAGNTDTQYF. Here the CDR3 DNA reads TGCGCCAGCAGCCGGGGACGGCTGGCCTACGCAGGAAATACAGATACGCAGTATTTT.

The chain uses TRBV5-1 and TRBJ2-7, with TRBD2 matching 7 bases. This CDR3 spans 15 amino acids. The junction had 10 bases not matched to a gene; V was cut back by 5 bases and J by 2 bases. Germline lookup yields CDR1 SGHRS and CDR2 YFSETQ. The CDR3 bases are TGCGCCAGCAGATTGAGGTCTAGCGGTACCTACGAGCAGTACTTC. Translated, it gives CASRLRSSGTYEQYF.

This clonotype has at least ten counts. The V gene is TRBV6-2 or TRBV6-3, the J gene TRBJ2-1; D is unresolved. CDR1 and CDR2 from the germline V gene are MNHEY and SVGEGT. CDR3 length: 12 amino acids. Trimming stripped 6 bases from V and 5 bases from J, with 8 bases between. The chain's CDR3 is CASSPRDNEQFF. The CDR3 DNA sequence: TGTGCCAGCAGCCCCCGGGACAATGAGCAGTTCTTC.